This is a list of T cell receptor beta chains from one sample in a study of blood T cells in healthy people across ages. TCRdb used MiXCR to reprocess the 5' RACE reads, holding one entry per CDR3 protein. The sample consists of 1.5 million to 2 million distinct CDR3 sequences, about 49% of them appearing once. Sequencing was carried out using blood. The source of these receptors is a woman between 35 and 50 years old in good health. CDR3s include the opening cysteine and the closing phenylalanine or tryptophan. Each record gives: D gene, clone size, V gene, J gene, CDR3 DNA, CDR3 protein. A D gene is named only where the DNA matches it firmly. Clone size is shown for a subset of rows, as once, few, many or a class of expanded clone.

>TRBD1|.|TRBV6-1|TRBJ1-2
TGTGCCAGCAGCCACTTCAGGACAGGGGGCAAAGCTAACTATGGCTACACCTTC
CASSHFRTGGKANYGYTF
>.|few|TRBV20-1|TRBJ2-1
TGCAGTGCCCCGGGAGCGCGCAATGAGCAGTTCTTC
CSAPGARNEQFF
>TRBD1|.|TRBV29-1|TRBJ2-3
TGCAGCGTTGAAGGGCCAGGGGGTACGCAGTATTTT
CSVEGPGGTQYF
>TRBD2|.|TRBV7-8|TRBJ2-4
TGTGCCAGCAGCTCGAACGTTGCGGGGGGGCAGTACTTC
CASSSNVAGGQYF
>TRBD2|few|TRBV12-5|TRBJ2-3
TGTGCTAGTGCCCGGGGACTAGACACAGATACGCAGTATTTT
CASARGLDTDTQYF
>.|.|TRBV5-6|TRBJ2-5
TGTGCCAGCAGCTTGGGACGGACAGAGACCCAGTACTTC
CASSLGRTETQYF
>.|few|TRBV20-1|TRBJ2-5
TGCAGTGCTAAAAGGGGACAAGAGACCCAGTACTTC
CSAKRGQETQYF
>TRBD1|.|TRBV20-1|TRBJ2-3
TGCAGTGCTAGAGATCTCTCCGGACAGGGCGGAACAGATACGCAGTATTTT
CSARDLSGQGGTDTQYF
>TRBD2|.|TRBV12-3/TRBV12-4|TRBJ2-5
TGTGCCAGCAGCCGCGTTACTAGCGGGAGCAAGAAAGAGACCCAGTACTTC
CASSRVTSGSKKETQYF
>.|.|TRBV6-6|TRBJ1-1
TGTGCCAGCAGTTACTCGAAGGGCATTTCTATCACTGAAGCTTTCTTT
CASSYSKGISITEAFF
>.|.|TRBV6-2/TRBV6-3|TRBJ2-3
TGTGCCAGTTCTTCCCGGGACCTGAGTCGAAGTCCCCTCACAGATACGCAGTATTTT
CASSSRDLSRSPLTDTQYF
>.|.|TRBV7-2|TRBJ2-3
TGTGCCAGCAGCTTGGCTTTCGGCAGGGGAAAGACAGATACGCAGTATTTT
CASSLAFGRGKTDTQYF
>TRBD1|.|TRBV4-3|TRBJ2-5
TGCGCCAGCAGCCAAGGGACAGGCGGCTGGGAGACCCAGTACTTC
CASSQGTGGWETQYF
>.|.|TRBV29-1|TRBJ2-5
TGCAGCGTCCCCCCCCGAGAGACCCAGTACTTC
CSVPPRETQYF
>.|.|TRBV20-1|TRBJ1-5
TGCAGTGCTCGCGGGACTAGCGGCCCAGATACGCAGCATTTT
CSARGTSGPDTQHF
>.|few|TRBV20-1|TRBJ2-7
TGCAGTGTCCCAGCCCAAGGAGGCGAGCAGTACTTC
CSVPAQGGEQYF
>.|few|TRBV9|TRBJ2-1
TGTGCCAGCAGCGTAGGGCAGGACCCCCTCAATGAGCAGTTCTTC
CASSVGQDPLNEQFF
>TRBD1|.|TRBV5-1|TRBJ1-1
TGCGCCAGCAGCTCTGGTACAGGGGCGGACACTGAAGCTTTCTTT
CASSSGTGADTEAFF
>.|.|TRBV19|TRBJ1-4
TGTGCCAGTAGTATCGCGGTGGGGGAAAAACTGTTTTTT
CASSIAVGEKLFF
>.|once|TRBV20-1|TRBJ2-3
TGCAGTGCTAGAGATGTCGCAGATACGCAGTATTTT
CSARDVADTQYF
>.|.|TRBV28|TRBJ2-3
TGTGCCAGCAGCCGACCCTTAACAGGGCGCGAGTATTTT
CASSRPLTGREYF
>TRBD2|once|TRBV4-3|TRBJ2-7
TGCGCCAGCAGCCAAGAACCCCAGACTAGCGGTTACTACGAGCAGTACTTC
CASSQEPQTSGYYEQYF
>.|.|TRBV15|TRBJ1-1
TGTGTCACCAGCATACGGGGCGACGGCACTGAAGCTTTCTTT
CVTSIRGDGTEAFF
>TRBD2|.|TRBV24-1|TRBJ2-1
TGTGCCACCAGTGATGGAGCGGGGGGGAACTACAATGAGCAGTTCTTC
CATSDGAGGNYNEQFF
>.|few|TRBV6-2/TRBV6-3|TRBJ2-3
TGTGCCAGCAGTTACCCGGGCTACGCAGATACGCAGTATTTT
CASSYPGYADTQYF
>TRBD1|.|TRBV6-2/TRBV6-3|TRBJ1-1
TGTGCCAGCAGTTATGGACAGGGGGCGCTTAACACTGAAGCTTTCTTT
CASSYGQGALNTEAFF
>TRBD2|.|TRBV7-2|TRBJ2-3
TGTGCCAGCAGCTACGGCGGGGGGGGGCGAGATACGCAGTATTTT
CASSYGGGGRDTQYF
>.|.|TRBV7-3|TRBJ2-1
TGTGCCAGCAGCTTATCAGGGGTTGAATACAATGAGCAGTTCTTC
CASSLSGVEYNEQFF
>.|few|TRBV9|TRBJ1-2
TGTGCCAGCAGCGTAGCCCTACATGCCCAGGGCAGTACCGATGGCTACACCTTC
CASSVALHAQGSTDGYTF
>.|few|TRBV20-1|TRBJ2-5
TGCAGTGCTAGCCCGGGCAGACCCCAAGAGACCCAGTACTTC
CSASPGRPQETQYF
>.|.|TRBV6-2/TRBV6-3|TRBJ1-5
TGTGCCAGCAGTCGTCCCTATCAGCCCCAGCATTTT
CASSRPYQPQHF
>.|.|TRBV14|TRBJ2-3
TGTGCCAGCAGCCGGTCGGGTCTTACGCAGTATTTT
CASSRSGLTQYF
>TRBD1|few|TRBV12-3/TRBV12-4|TRBJ2-7
TGTGCCAGCAGTTTGAGACAGGGGGTGGTCTACGAGCAGTACTTC
CASSLRQGVVYEQYF
>TRBD1|.|TRBV6-5|TRBJ1-6
TGTGCCAGCAGTACATCGGGACAGGGTAGCTCCTATAATTCACCCCTCCACTTT
CASSTSGQGSSYNSPLHF
>TRBD1|.|TRBV14|TRBJ2-7
TGTGCCAGCAGCCAAATCGGACAGGGGTATCACGAGCAGTACTTC
CASSQIGQGYHEQYF
>.|.|TRBV29-1|TRBJ2-1
TGCAGCTTCCACTGGGGCAGCTCCTACAATGAGCAGTTCTTC
CSFHWGSSYNEQFF
>TRBD2|.|TRBV4-3|TRBJ2-3
TGCGCCAGCATCTCAAATCCGGGACTAGCGGACACAGATACGCAGTATTTT
CASISNPGLADTDTQYF
>.|once|TRBV28|TRBJ1-1
TGTGCCAGCGAGGCTTACACTGAAGCTTTCTTT
CASEAYTEAFF
>.|.|TRBV4-1|TRBJ2-3
TGCGCCAGCAGCCAAGTTGCTAATACGCAGTATTTT
CASSQVANTQYF
>.|.|TRBV27|TRBJ1-1
TGTGCCAGCAGTTTAGGATGGAGTAGGGGACGGTTGAACACTGAAGCTTTCTTT
CASSLGWSRGRLNTEAFF
>.|.|TRBV5-1|TRBJ1-2
TGCGCCAGCAGCTTACAACCGAGCCTTAACTATGGCTACACCTTC
CASSLQPSLNYGYTF
>.|few|TRBV20-1|TRBJ2-7
TGCCGATCCCGGGGACGCCGGAACAATGAGCAGTACTTC
CRSRGRRNNEQYF
>.|.|TRBV12-3/TRBV12-4|TRBJ2-7
TGTGCCAGCACGCGGCAGAACTACGAGCAGTACTTC
CASTRQNYEQYF
>.|.|TRBV20-1|TRBJ2-1
TGCAGTGCCGCTCCGACTAGACCCAATGGTGAGCAGTTCTTC
CSAAPTRPNGEQFF
>TRBD1|few|TRBV20-1|TRBJ2-1
TGCAGTGCCACCAGACAGGGTCCGGGGCAGTTCTTC
CSATRQGPGQFF